One and the same sample provided the 24 T cell receptor beta chains below, sequenced in a study of cytomegalovirus exposure and HLA in healthy donors. The protocol was immunoSEQ multiplex PCR, while the TCRdb copy is restricted to in-frame clones and leaves out a portion. The sample consists of roughly 200,000 clones, around nine tenths of them appearing once. The sample consisted of PBMCs. Every receptor here comes from a man aged 25 to 40 in good health and CMV-seropositive.

V gene TRBV7-8 combines with J gene TRBJ2-7; D is unresolved. The CDR3 runs 12 residues. V was trimmed by 5 bases and J by 2 bases, leaving 7 bases between them. CDR1 and CDR2 from the germline V gene are SGHVS and FQNEAQ. The CDR3 DNA reads as TGTGCCAGCAGCATCCCTACCTACGAGCAGTACTTC. This codes for CASSIPTYEQYF.

The chain joins TRBV27 to TRBJ2-2; a possible D gene is TRBD1 (5 bases). The germline V gene has CDR1 MNHEY and CDR2 SMNVEV (reference sequence). The germline V and J ends were trimmed by 5 bases and 3 bases, with 10 bases remaining between them. The CDR3 sequence is 14 residues long. The CDR3 reads CASSLRQHTGELFF. CDR3 sequence (DNA): TGTGCCAGCAGTCTTAGACAGCACACCGGGGAGCTGTTTTTT.

J is TRBJ2-1 and V is TRBV9, with D hard to call. V gave up 3 bases and J gave up 0 bases, with 16 bases separating them. The germline gives CDR1 SGDLS, CDR2 YYNGEE. The CDR3 extends over 17 amino acids. CDR3: CASSASPRPNSYNEQFF. CDR3 nucleotides: TGTGCCAGCAGCGCGAGCCCGAGACCTAACTCCTACAATGAGCAGTTCTTC.

For the CDR3, the DNA is TGTGCCAGCAGTTACTCGAGGACAGGGAACTACGAGCAGTACTTC. Translating gives CASSYSRTGNYEQYF. This chain links TRBV6-5 with TRBJ2-7; 8 nucleotides match TRBD1. CDR1 is MNHEY, CDR2 SVGAGI, per germline. Germline trimming cut 0 bases from V and 3 bases from J; bases unmatched to any gene: 4. CDR3 length: 15 amino acids.

The V gene is TRBV7-9, the J gene TRBJ1-2, with a weak D call TRBD1 (6 bases). The germline V and J ends were trimmed by 5 bases and 4 bases, with 8 bases remaining between them. Per germline, CDR1 SEHNR and CDR2 FQNEAQ (reference sequence). The CDR3 spans 12 residues. The DNA for the CDR3 is TGTGCCAGCAGCCCGACAGGCTATGGCTACACCTTC. Its protein is CASSPTGYGYTF.

The table lists this clone with a count of one. This chain connects TRBV6-5 to TRBJ1-4; D might be TRBD1 (5 bases). V was pared by 6 bases and J by 7 bases, with 18 bases between. There are 15 residues in the CDR3. Germline values: CDR1 MNHEY, CDR2 SVGAGI. The DNA of the CDR3 is TGTGCCAGCAGCACCACTGCAGGGATGGGTGAAAAACTGTTTTTT. The encoded protein is CASSTTAGMGEKLFF.

For the CDR3, the DNA is TGTGCCAGCAGCTTATCACTAGTCGCCGGGGAGCTGTTTTTT. It encodes CASSLSLVAGELFF. The chain joins TRBV7-3 to TRBJ2-2; D is possibly TRBD2 (5 bases). This CDR3 is built from 14 residues. V was clipped by 2 bases and J by 6 bases, with 10 bases between them. Germline V gene sequence: CDR1 SGHTA, CDR2 FQGTGA.

V is TRBV7-3 and J is TRBJ2-3; the D is unclear. V was trimmed by 2 bases and J by 0 bases, leaving 9 bases between them. The CDR3 loop spans 15 amino acids. Germline CDR1 reads SGHTA; CDR2 reads FQGTGA. The CDR3 DNA sequence: TGTGCCAGCAGCTTACGGCGGTCTAGCACAGATACGCAGTATTTT. Amino acid sequence: CASSLRRSSTDTQYF.

V usage is TRBV30 and J usage is TRBJ2-1; D may correspond to TRBD1 or TRBD2 (5 bases each). This CDR3 contains 12 residues. Germline lookup yields CDR1 GTSNPN and CDR2 SVGIG (reference sequence). Between the trimmed V and J ends, which lost 0 bases and 8 bases, there was a span of 8 bases. CDR3 loop: CAWSVLGDEQFF. The CDR3 DNA follows: TGTGCCTGGAGTGTACTGGGGGATGAGCAGTTCTTC.

The chain links TRBV6-5 to TRBJ1-1; possible D gene TRBD1, 6 bases. From germline, CDR1 is MNHEY and CDR2 SVGAGI. This CDR3 region has 14 residues. Trimming took off 2 bases at V and 6 bases at J, with 13 bases between the two ends. CDR3 bases: TGTGCCAGCAGTTACCTTGACAGGCGGGCTGAAGCTTTCTTT. Protein sequence: CASSYLDRRAEAFF.

Here the CDR3 reads CASSAVWGYNEQFF. CDR3 in DNA: TGTGCCAGCAGCGCCGTTTGGGGGTACAATGAGCAGTTCTTC. The chain uses TRBV9 and TRBJ2-1, with D perhaps matching TRBD1 or TRBD2 (5 bases each). The CDR3 covers 14 residues. V was pared by 3 bases and J by 4 bases, with 11 bases between. Germline V gene data show CDR1 as SGDLS and CDR2 as YYNGEE.

The chain carries TRBV5-1 and TRBJ2-5; no clear D gene. The CDR3 contains 14 residues. Trimming cost V 2 bases and J 0 bases, with 8 bases left between them. The germline V gene encodes CDR1 SGHRS and CDR2 YFSETQ. Written as DNA, the CDR3 is TGCGCCAGCAGCTTTGGGCAGAACCAAGAGACCCAGTACTTC. Amino acid sequence: CASSFGQNQETQYF. Based on the CDR3 plus reference TRBV5-1 and TRBJ2-5, the full variable domain is KAGVTQTPRYLIKTRGQQVTLSCSPISGHRSVSWYQQTPGQGLQFLFEYFSETQRNKGNFPGRFSGRQFSNSRSEMNVSTLELGDSALYLCASSFGQNQETQYFGPGTRLLVL.

The V call is TRBV4-3, the J call TRBJ1-5; D is uncertain. Germline lookup yields CDR1 LGHNA and CDR2 YSLEER. V shed 0 bases and J shed 2 bases, with 8 bases lying between them. The CDR3 totals 15 residues. Here the CDR3 reads CASSQDPVGNQPQHF. CDR3 coding DNA: TGCGCCAGCAGCCAAGATCCGGTTGGCAATCAGCCCCAGCATTTT.

The V gene is TRBV5-6, the J gene TRBJ1-1; D is ambiguous. Germline V gene lookup returns CDR1 SGHDT and CDR2 YYEEEE. Trimming cost V 0 bases and J 2 bases, with 5 bases left between them. The CDR3 runs 13 residues. CDR3 in amino acids: CASSLASNTEAFF. CDR3 DNA sequence: TGTGCCAGCAGCTTGGCATCAAACACTGAAGCTTTCTTT.

The chain uses TRBV7-6 and TRBJ2-2; no clear D. Germline values: CDR1 SGHVS, CDR2 FNYEAQ. The CDR3 runs to 14 residues. The ends were cut back, 5 bases at V and 4 bases at J, with 11 bases in the middle. The CDR3 loop is CASSPLEATGELFF. In nucleotides, the CDR3 is TGTGCCAGCAGCCCCTTAGAGGCCACCGGGGAGCTGTTTTTT.

The chain employs TRBV10-3 and TRBJ2-3; 11 positions agree with TRBD2. This CDR3 comprises 17 residues. The germline V gene encodes CDR1 ENHRY and CDR2 SYGVKD. V shed 4 bases and J 3 bases; nucleotides not matched to a gene: 9. The CDR3 DNA reads as TGTGCCATCAGTGGCCTTATGGGACTAGCGGAAACAGATACGCAGTATTTT. Translated: CAISGLMGLAETDTQYF.

This chain links TRBV19 with TRBJ1-2; no clear D. The CDR3 covers 13 residues. Germline V gene lookup returns CDR1 LNHDA and CDR2 SQIVND (reference sequence). The ends were cut back, 3 bases at V and 3 bases at J, with 8 bases in the middle. The CDR3 sequence: CASSMGRDYGYTF. CDR3 nucleotides: TGTGCCAGTAGTATGGGGAGGGACTATGGCTACACCTTC.

CDR3 amino acids: CASSLGASGAIRFTDTQYF. The CDR3 DNA reads TGTGCCAGCAGTTTAGGCGCTAGCGGGGCCATCCGTTTCACAGATACGCAGTATTTT. This chain uses TRBV27 with TRBJ2-3; TRBD2 aligns across 9 bases. The ends lost 2 bases at V and 2 bases at J; junction bases unmatched: 14. Germline V gene lookup returns CDR1 MNHEY and CDR2 SMNVEV (reference sequence). The CDR3 has 19 residues.

The J gene is TRBJ1-5, the V gene TRBV6-1, with D maybe TRBD1 (5 bases). This CDR3 is 13 amino acids long. The V end was cut by 2 bases, the J end by 5 bases, with 7 bases between. CDR1 is MNHNS and CDR2 is SASEGT in the germline V gene. CDR3 DNA: TGTGCCAGCAGTGAACTCAGGGATCAGCCCCAGCATTTT. Residues: CASSELRDQPQHF.

The chain recombines TRBV30 with TRBJ2-5, with D hard to call. The J call is in doubt because the DNA end fits TRBJ2-7 better. Germline assignment: CDR1 GTSNPN and CDR2 SVGIG (reference sequence). The CDR3 loop spans 13 amino acids. The CDR3 DNA reads as TGTGCCTGGACTCCAGGTTCGGGTTACGAGCAGTACTTC. Its translation is CAWTPGSGYEQYF.

The chain uses TRBV27 and TRBJ2-1; no clear D gene. Germline V gene lookup returns CDR1 MNHEY and CDR2 SMNVEV (reference sequence). The length of the CDR3 is 16 residues. The V gene lost 5 bases and the J gene lost 4 bases, with 18 bases spanning the gap. CDR3 in amino acids: CASSPVGVLGYNEQFF. As DNA, the CDR3 is TGTGCCAGCAGTCCTGTTGGGGTTTTAGGGTACAATGAGCAGTTCTTC.

To note about this clone: Within the sample, other DNA sequences also encode this same CDR3. The chain combines TRBV6-1 with TRBJ1-2, with 10 nucleotides matching TRBD1. The CDR3 length is 13 residues. Germline lookup yields CDR1 MNHNS and CDR2 SASEGT. J gave up 7 bases and V 6 bases, and 5 bases lay outside the gene matches. The CDR3: CASSDRDRGGYTF. CDR3 coding DNA: TGTGCCAGCAGCGACCGGGACAGGGGTGGCTACACCTTC.

This chain connects TRBV19 to TRBJ2-5; a possible D gene is TRBD2 (5 bases). V was trimmed by 1 base and J by 1 base, leaving 7 bases between them. This CDR3 has 14 amino acids. CDR1 and CDR2 (germline): LNHDA, SQIVND (reference sequence). This chain's CDR3 is CASSIGGFQETQYF. CDR3 sequence (DNA): TGTGCCAGTAGTATAGGAGGGTTCCAAGAGACCCAGTACTTC. The variable domain in full, with the rest retrieved from reference TRBV19 and TRBJ2-5, is DGGITQSPKYLFRKEGQNVTLSCEQNLNHDAMYWYRQDPGQGLRLIYYSQIVNDFQKGDIAEGYSVSREKKESFPLTVTSAQKNPTAFYLCASSIGGFQETQYFGPGTRLLVL.

The chain couples TRBV6-5 to TRBJ1-6; weak D call: TRBD1 (5 bases). Germline CDR1 reads MNHEY; CDR2 reads SVGAGI. The CDR3 spans 14 residues. The V gene lost 8 bases and the J gene lost 10 bases, with 18 bases spanning the gap. The CDR3 is CASGAEWGLSPLHF. CDR3 in DNA: TGTGCCAGCGGGGCGGAGTGGGGGTTATCACCCCTCCACTTT.